This T cell receptor beta chain was sequenced for a study of T cell responses to AZD1222 COVID-19 vaccine. Study observations and caveats: Donors were chiefly white British, with a greater number of females, and clonal diversity was perhaps underestimated. Two doses of AZD1222 preceded a rise in Spike-specific TCR breadth and depth. Nearly half of spike-specific TCRs reportedly target variant regions that are unmutated in the B.1.351 and B.1.1.7 variants.

As regards this clone: As yet, its antigen is unknown.

Only in-frame clones appear in the TCRdb table, and some are missing; sequencing was by immunoSEQ multiplex PCR. This table holds about 180,000 clones, under 95% found once. Trimming took 5 bases from V and 7 from J, leaving 11 bases between them. CDR1 is DFQATT and CDR2 is SNEGSKA in the germline V gene (reference sequence). The CDR3 is made up of 11 amino acids. This sequence originates from an adult who received the AZD1222 COVID-19 vaccine. V is TRBV20-1 and J is TRBJ1-2; D is ambiguous. Sequenced here: peripheral blood, sampled 28 days after the second AZD1222 dose. The CDR3 sequence: CSAGDIGGYTF. The CDR3 coding sequence is TGCAGTGCTGGTGACATTGGTGGCTACACCTTC.